This T cell receptor beta chain was retrieved from a study of T cell responses to AZD1222 COVID-19 vaccine. Overall study results and limits: Epitopes outside B.1.351 and B.1.1.7 mutated regions reportedly drew nearly half of spike TCRs.

V dropped 5 bases and J dropped 1 base, with 12 bases sitting between them. This CDR3 comprises 15 residues. The germline V gene has CDR1 LNHDA and CDR2 SQIVND (reference sequence). Note on this clone: What it binds is not known.

Libraries were prepared by immunoSEQ multiplex PCR; TCRdb keeps only in-frame clonotypes and omits some of them. The data contain 150,000 to 200,000 clones, roughly 92% of them singletons. The sample consisted of peripheral blood, taken on day 0 of AZD1222 vaccination. The sequence was obtained from an adult in good health. The gene calls are TRBV19 and TRBJ1-5, with unresolved D. The CDR3, as DNA: TGTGCCAGTAGTGCCCCGTCGGGGAGCAATCAGCCCCAGCATTTT. Translating gives CASSAPSGSNQPQHF.